Each of the 19 T cell receptor beta chains below was sequenced from the same sample in a study of T cell responses to AZD1222 COVID-19 vaccine. Repertoires were generated with immunoSEQ multiplex PCR, while TCRdb's copy carries only in-frame clones and drops some. The data show under 130,000 clones, 80% to 90% seen once. The sequences come from peripheral blood, collected on day 0 of AZD1222 vaccination. These receptors were collected from an adult in good health.

The V call is TRBV7-9, the J call TRBJ2-7; D may be TRBD1 (6 bases). CDR3 length equals 13 residues. V gave up 4 bases and J gave up 3 bases, with 10 bases separating them. Germline lookup yields CDR1 SEHNR and CDR2 FQNEAQ (reference sequence). This CDR3 reads CASSWDKFYEQYF. CDR3 coding DNA: TGTGCCAGCAGCTGGGACAAATTCTACGAGCAGTACTTC.

This clone was counted a single time. V gene TRBV5-4 combines with J gene TRBJ1-5; 7 bases map to TRBD1. The V segment lost 4 bases and the J segment 2 bases; nucleotides outside the gene matches: 6. CDR3 length: 15 amino acids. Germline loops: CDR1 SGHNT, CDR2 YYREEE (reference sequence). Here the CDR3 DNA reads TGTGCCAGCAGCGTTACAGGGGAGGGCAATCAGCCCCAGCATTTT. It encodes CASSVTGEGNQPQHF. Filled out from reference TRBV5-4 and TRBJ1-5, the complete variable domain reads ETGVTQSPTHLIKTRGQQVTLRCSSQSGHNTVSWYQQALGQGPQFIFQYYREEENGRGNFPPRFSGLQFPNYSSELNVNALELDDSALYLCASSVTGEGNQPQHFGDGTRLSIL.

This sequence joins TRBV10-3 and TRBJ2-7; possibly TRBD2 for D (6 bases). This CDR3 spans 14 amino acids. V was cut by 0 bases and J by 4 bases, with 10 bases left in between. Germline CDR1 is ENHRY and CDR2 is SYGVKD. CDR3 nucleotides: TGTGCCATCAGTGAGTCTATCGGGAGTTACGAGCAGTACTTC. The encoded protein is CAISESIGSYEQYF.

The chain recombines TRBV19 with TRBJ2-5, with 7 bases that match TRBD2. The V gene end was trimmed by 3 bases and the J gene end by 2 bases; junction bases not matched to a gene: 9. This CDR3 has 16 amino acids. In germline, CDR1 is LNHDA, CDR2 SQIVND (reference sequence). CDR3 in amino acids: CASSMVAGALQETQYF. CDR3 DNA: TGTGCCAGTAGTATGGTCGCGGGAGCACTTCAAGAGACCCAGTACTTC.

The chain carries TRBV12-5 and TRBJ1-2; maybe TRBD1 (6 bases). Germline CDR1 and CDR2: LGHNT and FRNRAP. This CDR3 spans 14 amino acids. V was clipped by 5 bases and J by 0 bases, with 10 bases between them. The CDR3 reads CASGTGRTNYGYTF. The CDR3 DNA reads as TGTGCTAGTGGTACAGGGCGAACTAACTATGGCTACACCTTC.

This chain connects TRBV28 to TRBJ1-2, with 7 bases aligning to TRBD1. Germline V gives CDR1 MDHEN, CDR2 SYDVKM. This CDR3 comprises 16 residues. Trimming took 6 bases from V and 5 from J; bases not matched to a gene: 15. CDR3 loop: CASRIWGQGESYGYTF. DNA of the CDR3: TGTGCCAGCAGAATTTGGGGGCAGGGGGAGTCGTATGGCTACACCTTC.

The genes are TRBV7-6 and TRBJ2-7; no reliable D call. The germline V gene has CDR1 SGHVS and CDR2 FNYEAQ. This CDR3 contains 13 residues. Trimming shortened V by 4 bases and J by 3 bases, and 10 bases separated the two germline ends. CDR3 loop: CASSSWANYEQYF. The CDR3 DNA sequence: TGTGCCAGCAGCTCCTGGGCGAACTACGAGCAGTACTTC.

The chain has TRBV18 and TRBJ2-1; D unresolved. This CDR3 spans 13 amino acids. V lost 6 bases to trimming and J lost 8 bases, with 14 bases between them. The germline gives CDR1 KGHSH, CDR2 LQKENI. In DNA form, the CDR3 reads TGTGCCAGCTCGTCCAACACGGTCGATGAGCAGTTCTTC. This translates into CASSSNTVDEQFF.

This clone was seen a handful of times. J is TRBJ1-4 and V is TRBV6-5, with a possible D match to TRBD1 (5 bases). V gave up 4 bases and J gave up 8 bases, with 17 bases separating them. Germline CDR1 and CDR2: MNHEY and SVGAGI. This CDR3 region has 15 residues. In DNA form, the CDR3 reads TGTGCCAGCAGTTCGCGGACACCAAGAGGGGAAAAACTGTTTTTT. Amino acids: CASSSRTPRGEKLFF.

CDR3 DNA sequence: TGTGCCAGCAGCCAACTCTCTGGCTACACCTTC. It codes for CASSQLSGYTF. The chain uses TRBV3-1 (or the pseudogene TRBV3-2) and TRBJ1-2; D gene uncertain. The CDR3 sequence is 11 residues long. V lost 2 bases and J 7 bases, leaving 5 bases between the germline ends. Germline V lookup: CDR1 LGHDT, CDR2 YNNKEL (reference sequence).

V and J are TRBV27 and TRBJ1-6; perhaps TRBD1 as D (6 bases). The CDR3 totals 15 residues. V was pared by 2 bases and J by 9 bases, with 14 bases between. Per germline, CDR1 MNHEY and CDR2 SMNVEV (reference sequence). The CDR3 coding sequence is TGTGCCAGCAGTTTACTCGAAGGGGGTGGTTCACCCCTCCACTTT. Translating gives CASSLLEGGGSPLHF.

The chain combines TRBV7-2 with TRBJ2-1, with D hard to call. V dropped 3 bases and J dropped 0 bases, with 6 bases sitting between them. The CDR3 has 14 amino acids. The germline CDR1 and CDR2 sequences are SGHTA and FQGNSA. CDR3 coding DNA: TGTGCCAGCAGCTTGCCGAGCTCCTACAATGAGCAGTTCTTC. It yields the protein CASSLPSSYNEQFF.

This chain links TRBV6-4 with TRBJ1-6; D is perhaps TRBD1 (5 bases). Germline values: CDR1 MRHNA, CDR2 SNTAGT. The CDR3 length is 15 residues. Trimming took off 5 bases at V and 3 bases at J, with 11 bases between the two ends. This chain's CDR3 is CASSRDRFYNSPLHF. Written as DNA, the CDR3 is TGTGCCAGCAGTAGAGACAGATTCTATAATTCACCCCTCCACTTT.

The J gene is TRBJ1-2, the V gene TRBV7-2, with TRBD1 matching over 7 bases. The CDR3 length is 14 residues. CDR1 is SGHTA, CDR2 FQGNSA, per germline. J lost 1 base, V lost 5 bases, and 4 bases had no gene match. The CDR3 protein is CASSGNRGNYGYTF. CDR3 nucleotide sequence: TGTGCCAGCAGCGGAAACAGGGGTAACTATGGCTACACCTTC.

The chain combines TRBV15 with TRBJ1-2, with 7 bases matching TRBD1. J gave up 0 bases and V 4 bases, and 5 bases lay outside the gene matches. There are 15 residues in the CDR3. Germline CDR1 is LNHNV and CDR2 is YYDKDF (reference sequence). This chain's CDR3 is CATSIGTETNYGYTF. The CDR3 nucleotides read TGTGCCACCAGCATCGGGACAGAGACTAACTATGGCTACACCTTC.

J is TRBJ2-1 and V is TRBV24-1; 8 nucleotides line up with TRBD2. This CDR3 has 17 residues. Trimming removed 7 bases from V and 8 bases from J; junction bases left unmatched: 18. Germline V lookup: CDR1 KGHDR, CDR2 SFDVKD. Written as DNA, the CDR3 is TGTGCCACCAGCGCTCTACTGACCAGCGGGAGAGTAGATGAGCAGTTCTTC. Translating gives CATSALLTSGRVDEQFF.

The V and J genes are TRBV13 and TRBJ2-3, with TRBD2 as a possible D gene (6 bases). Germline V lookup: CDR1 PRHDT, CDR2 FYEKMQ (reference sequence). CDR3 length: 16 residues. Trimming took off 0 bases at V and 2 bases at J, with 12 bases between the two ends. Written as DNA, the CDR3 is TGTGCCAGCAGCTTAGGGACGGGAGAGCTCACAGATACGCAGTATTTT. Translated, it gives CASSLGTGELTDTQYF.

J is TRBJ1-2 and V is TRBV28; D is unresolved. There are 13 residues in the CDR3. CDR1 and CDR2 from the germline V gene are MDHEN and SYDVKM. V gave up 6 bases and J gave up 1 base, with 9 bases separating them. The CDR3 DNA sequence: TGTGCCAGCAGCCTAGAGAATAACTATGGCTACACCTTC. This encodes CASSLENNYGYTF.

This sequence joins TRBV4-1 and TRBJ2-2; TRBD1 matches at 7 bases. The V gene end was trimmed by 4 bases and the J gene end by 5 bases; junction bases not matched to a gene: 7. The germline V gene encodes CDR1 MGHRA and CDR2 YSYEKL. This CDR3 spans 15 amino acids. The CDR3 DNA reads TGCGCCAGCAGCCTCCAGCCAGGGGGTACCGGGGAGCTGTTTTTT. It specifies CASSLQPGGTGELFF.